This T cell receptor beta chain came from a study of CD8+CD57+ T cells in acquired aplastic anemia. Genomic DNA served as template for TCR beta VDJ and CDR3 profiling. TCRdb processed the reads anew with MiXCR; each CDR3 protein has one entry. The sample lists 100,000 to 150,000 distinct CDR3 sequences, 48% occurring once. The CDR3 covers 14 residues. Germline values: CDR1 DFQATT, CDR2 SNEGSKA (reference sequence). The V segment lost 1 base and the J segment 7 bases; nucleotides outside the gene matches: 5. In its sample, this clonotype was seen many times. The chain has TRBV20-1 and TRBJ2-2; TRBD1 matches 8 bases. The clonotype originates from a human donor in good health, serving as a control. The sequencing input was sorted CD4+, CD8+, or CD8+CD57+ T cells (not recorded which) from PBMCs. The CDR3 here is CSARVQGEVGELFF. Here the CDR3 DNA reads TGCAGTGCTAGAGTACAGGGGGAGGTCGGGGAGCTGTTTTTT.